A single sample is the source of the 28 T cell receptor beta chains below, sequenced in a study of T cells expressing NK-cell markers. For each CDR3 protein, TCRdb gives one entry from its re-call of the 5' RACE reads, without DNA. This table holds about 440,000 distinct CDR3 sequences. Sequencing used blood T cells: a sorted CD56 or NKG2C T cell subset, CD4+ or CD8+ T cells, or bulk PBMC T cells (not recorded which). These TCRs come from a woman between 18 and 70 years old in good health.

This chain joins TRBV20-1 and TRBJ2-1; TCRdb proposes TRBD2, but this gene call is untestable without DNA. This CDR3 has 12 amino acids. The germline V gene has CDR1 DFQATT and CDR2 SNEGSKA (reference sequence). The CDR3 reads CSARRAGRGWFF.

The chain uses TRBV3-1 and TRBJ2-5. Germline V gene data show CDR1 as LGHDT and CDR2 as YNNKEL (reference sequence). The CDR3 spans 13 residues. CDR3 sequence: CASSPSTQETQYF.

The rearrangement links TRBV7-2 to TRBJ1-5; with no DNA, the TCRdb D assignment of TRBD1 cannot be verified. The CDR3 is 16 residues long. The V gene's germline CDR1 is SGHTA and CDR2 FQGNSA. CDR3: CASSLVGTGYNQPQHF.

V usage is TRBV2 and J usage is TRBJ2-1. Germline values: CDR1 SNHLY, CDR2 FYNNEI. The CDR3 consists of 14 residues. The CDR3 protein is CASSGYKTYNEQFF.

The chain joins TRBV12-3 or TRBV12-4 to TRBJ2-1; TCRdb's D call of TRBD2 is untestable without DNA. CDR3 length: 15 amino acids. The chain's CDR3 is CASTTPFVGRNEQFF.

This chain uses TRBV5-1 with TRBJ2-7; TCRdb lists TRBD1, though no DNA is available to test this call. The CDR3 length is 15 residues. Germline CDR1 and CDR2: SGHRS and YFSETQ. CDR3 loop: CASSLVPGDTYEQYF.

The rearrangement joins TRBV2 to TRBJ2-2; checking the TCRdb D call of TRBD1 is not possible without DNA. Per the germline V gene, CDR1 is SNHLY and CDR2 is FYNNEI. The length of the CDR3 is 17 residues. The chain's CDR3 is CAINGARQGANTGELFF. Full variable domain (missing parts from reference TRBV2 and TRBJ2-2): EPEVTQTPSHQVTQMGQEVILRCVPISNHLYFYWYRQILGQKVEFLVSFYNNEISEKSEIFDDQFSVERPDGSNFTLKIRSTKLEDSAMYFCAINGARQGANTGELFFGEGSRLTVL.

The chain is built from TRBV27 and TRBJ2-1. The length of the CDR3 is 13 residues. Per germline, CDR1 MNHEY and CDR2 SMNVEV (reference sequence). The CDR3 reads CASSLRSYNEQFF.

V gene TRBV24-1 combines with J gene TRBJ2-7; TCRdb proposes TRBD1, but this gene call is untestable without DNA. There are 13 residues in the CDR3. Germline V gives CDR1 KGHDR, CDR2 SFDVKD. This CDR3 reads CATSDLRGNEQYF.

The rearrangement links TRBV28 to TRBJ2-7; the TCRdb D gene call, TRBD1, has no DNA to confirm it. Germline V gene data show CDR1 as MDHEN and CDR2 as SYDVKM. This CDR3 spans 15 amino acids. CDR3 region: CASSTGQAPLREQYF. Filled out from reference TRBV28 and TRBJ2-7, the complete variable domain reads DVKVTQSSRYLVKRTGEKVFLECVQDMDHENMFWYRQDPGLGLRLIYFSYDVKMKEKGDIPEGYSVSREKKERFSLILESASTNQTSMYLCASSTGQAPLREQYFGPGTRLTVT.

This rearrangement joins TRBV20-1 to TRBJ2-1; TCRdb returns TRBD2, unconfirmable since there is no DNA. The CDR3 sequence is 18 residues long. Germline CDR1 and CDR2: DFQATT and SNEGSKA (reference sequence). The CDR3 sequence: CSASGFKWRNQNYNEQFF.

The chain is built from TRBV29-1 and TRBJ2-7. This CDR3 has 11 residues. CDR1 and CDR2 (germline): SQVTM, ANQGSEA. The chain's CDR3 is CSVGMGDEQYF.

The V and J genes are TRBV12-3 or TRBV12-4 and TRBJ1-4; there is no DNA to check the TCRdb D call of TRBD1. The CDR3 consists of 15 residues. This chain's CDR3 is CASSITTGGNEKLFF.

The gene calls are TRBV4-3 and TRBJ1-1. This CDR3 spans 15 amino acids. Germline V gene sequence: CDR1 LGHNA, CDR2 YSLEER. CDR3 region: CASSQPQATYTEAFF.

This chain uses TRBV7-9 with TRBJ2-1; TCRdb returns TRBD2, unconfirmable since there is no DNA. The V gene's germline CDR1 is SEHNR and CDR2 FQNEAQ (reference sequence). There are 16 residues in the CDR3. CDR3 loop: CASSSPRGSDYNEQFF.

The CDR3 here is CASSQAAQGEYNSPLHF. The V and J genes are TRBV4-3 and TRBJ1-6; TCRdb outputs TRBD1, but without DNA this stays unchecked. This CDR3 comprises 17 residues. Germline V gives CDR1 LGHNA, CDR2 YSLEER.

This chain links TRBV7-3 with TRBJ1-2. CDR1 is SGHTA, CDR2 FQGTGA, per germline. The CDR3 length is 15 residues. CDR3 region: CASSPGTHGSYGYTF. Using reference TRBV7-3 and TRBJ1-2 for the parts outside the CDR3, the full variable domain is GAGVSQTPSNKVTEKGKYVELRCDPISGHTALYWYRQSLGQGPEFLIYFQGTGAADDSGLPNDRFFAVRPEGSVSTLKIQRTERGDSAVYLCASSPGTHGSYGYTFGSGTRLTVV.

The chain links TRBV15 to TRBJ2-3; TCRdb lists TRBD2, though no DNA is available to test this call. This CDR3 is 15 amino acids long. Germline-derived CDR1 and CDR2 are LNHNV and YYDKDF (reference sequence). CDR3 sequence reads: CATSRGLAYTDTQYF.

This sequence joins TRBV29-1 and TRBJ2-1; the TCRdb call, TRBD1, lacks DNA for checking. The CDR3 is 14 residues long. CDR1 is SQVTM and CDR2 is ANQGSEA in the germline V gene. This CDR3 reads CSVLGRGPYNEQFF.

The rearrangement uses TRBV4-3 and TRBJ2-3; TCRdb's D gene call, TRBD2, goes unchecked for lack of DNA. The CDR3 covers 16 residues. CDR1 is LGHNA and CDR2 is YSLEER in the germline V gene. The CDR3 sequence: CASSHPETSGADTQYF.

The chain couples TRBV25-1 to TRBJ2-7; TCRdb picks TRBD2, but there is no DNA to check that call. This CDR3 has 13 amino acids. Germline lookup yields CDR1 MGHDK and CDR2 SYGVNS. CDR3 residues: CASRAGLLYEQYF.

This chain joins TRBV4-1 and TRBJ2-2. The germline V gene has CDR1 MGHRA and CDR2 YSYEKL. The CDR3 totals 16 residues. The CDR3 protein is CASSQVWGSNTGELFF.

V and J are TRBV7-2 and TRBJ1-5. Germline values: CDR1 SGHTA, CDR2 FQGNSA. The CDR3 covers 15 residues. The CDR3 protein is CASSLGGGGPQPQHF.

This chain joins TRBV7-3 and TRBJ1-5. Germline V gene data show CDR1 as SGHTA and CDR2 as FQGTGA. There are 14 residues in the CDR3. CDR3 sequence reads: CASSLLGGDQPQHF.

The chain has TRBV29-1 and TRBJ2-2; absent DNA, TCRdb's TRBD1 call cannot be checked. The CDR3 has 13 amino acids. Germline CDR1 SQVTM, CDR2 ANQGSEA. CDR3 sequence: CSGSSGSAGELFF.

The gene calls are TRBV6-1 and TRBJ2-1; TCRdb selects TRBD2, and the lack of DNA leaves this call unchecked. Germline V gene sequence: CDR1 MNHNS, CDR2 SASEGT. This CDR3 has 15 residues. CDR3 residues: CASRLDQSSYNEQFF.

The chain links TRBV20-1 to TRBJ1-6; no DNA is available, so the TRBD1 call from TCRdb remains unchecked. Germline V gene sequence: CDR1 DFQATT, CDR2 SNEGSKA (reference sequence). The CDR3 spans 16 residues. The CDR3 protein is CSARFPGQGSYSPLHF.

The chain combines TRBV7-9 with TRBJ2-2. The CDR3 covers 15 residues. CDR1 SEHNR and CDR2 FQNEAQ come from the germline V gene (reference sequence). CDR3 sequence reads: CASTPVGVNTGELFF.